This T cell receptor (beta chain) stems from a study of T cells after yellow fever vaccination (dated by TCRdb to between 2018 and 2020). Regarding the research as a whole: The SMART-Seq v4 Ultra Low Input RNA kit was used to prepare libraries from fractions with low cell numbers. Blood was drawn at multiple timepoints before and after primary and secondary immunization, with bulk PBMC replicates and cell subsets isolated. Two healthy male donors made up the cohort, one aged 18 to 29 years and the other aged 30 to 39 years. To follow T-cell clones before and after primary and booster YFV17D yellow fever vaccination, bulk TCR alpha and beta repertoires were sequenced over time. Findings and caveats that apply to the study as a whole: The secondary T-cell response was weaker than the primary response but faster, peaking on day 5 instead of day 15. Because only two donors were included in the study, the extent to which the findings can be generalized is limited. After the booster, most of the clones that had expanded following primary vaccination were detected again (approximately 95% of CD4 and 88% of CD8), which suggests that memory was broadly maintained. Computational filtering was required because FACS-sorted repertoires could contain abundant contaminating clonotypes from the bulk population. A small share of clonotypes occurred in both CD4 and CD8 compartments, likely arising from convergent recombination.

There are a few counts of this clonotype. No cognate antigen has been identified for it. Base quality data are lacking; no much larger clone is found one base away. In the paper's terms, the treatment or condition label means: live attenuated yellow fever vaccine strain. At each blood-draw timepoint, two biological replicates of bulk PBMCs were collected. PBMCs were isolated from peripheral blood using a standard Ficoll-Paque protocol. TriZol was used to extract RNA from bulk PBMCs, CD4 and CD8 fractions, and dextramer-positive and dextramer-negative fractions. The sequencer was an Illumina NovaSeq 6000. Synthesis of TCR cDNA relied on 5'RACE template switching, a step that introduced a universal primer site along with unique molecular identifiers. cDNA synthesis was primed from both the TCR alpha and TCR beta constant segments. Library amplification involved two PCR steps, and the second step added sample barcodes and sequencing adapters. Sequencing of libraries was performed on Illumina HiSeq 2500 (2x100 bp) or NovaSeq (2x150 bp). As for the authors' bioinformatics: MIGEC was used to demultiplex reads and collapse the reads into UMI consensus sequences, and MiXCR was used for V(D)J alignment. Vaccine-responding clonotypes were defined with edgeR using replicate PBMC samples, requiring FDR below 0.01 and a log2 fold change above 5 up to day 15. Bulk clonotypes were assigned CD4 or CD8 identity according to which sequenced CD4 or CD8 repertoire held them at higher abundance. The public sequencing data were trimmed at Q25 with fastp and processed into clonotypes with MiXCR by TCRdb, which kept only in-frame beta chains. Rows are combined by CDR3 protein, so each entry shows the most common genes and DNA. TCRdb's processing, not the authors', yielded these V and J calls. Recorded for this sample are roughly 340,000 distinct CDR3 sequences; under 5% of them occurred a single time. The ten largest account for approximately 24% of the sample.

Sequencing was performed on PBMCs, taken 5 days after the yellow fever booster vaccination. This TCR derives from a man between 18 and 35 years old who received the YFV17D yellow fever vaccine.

For the CDR3, the sequence is CASSRDTERGAFF. The DNA sequence is given as TGTGCCAGCAGCCGGGACACTGAGCGGGGAGCTTTCTTT. The chain couples TRBV5-4 to TRBJ1-1; TRBD1 is a possible D gene, resting on 6 matching bases. Spanning cysteine to phenylalanine, the CDR3 consists of 13 amino acids. The read is trimmed to its CDR3 DNA, 39 bases read in frame from base 1. Trimming takes 4 bases from V and 10 bases from J, and the germline ends sit 17 bases apart. CDR1 and CDR2, per the germline V gene (reference sequence), are SGHNT and YYREEE.